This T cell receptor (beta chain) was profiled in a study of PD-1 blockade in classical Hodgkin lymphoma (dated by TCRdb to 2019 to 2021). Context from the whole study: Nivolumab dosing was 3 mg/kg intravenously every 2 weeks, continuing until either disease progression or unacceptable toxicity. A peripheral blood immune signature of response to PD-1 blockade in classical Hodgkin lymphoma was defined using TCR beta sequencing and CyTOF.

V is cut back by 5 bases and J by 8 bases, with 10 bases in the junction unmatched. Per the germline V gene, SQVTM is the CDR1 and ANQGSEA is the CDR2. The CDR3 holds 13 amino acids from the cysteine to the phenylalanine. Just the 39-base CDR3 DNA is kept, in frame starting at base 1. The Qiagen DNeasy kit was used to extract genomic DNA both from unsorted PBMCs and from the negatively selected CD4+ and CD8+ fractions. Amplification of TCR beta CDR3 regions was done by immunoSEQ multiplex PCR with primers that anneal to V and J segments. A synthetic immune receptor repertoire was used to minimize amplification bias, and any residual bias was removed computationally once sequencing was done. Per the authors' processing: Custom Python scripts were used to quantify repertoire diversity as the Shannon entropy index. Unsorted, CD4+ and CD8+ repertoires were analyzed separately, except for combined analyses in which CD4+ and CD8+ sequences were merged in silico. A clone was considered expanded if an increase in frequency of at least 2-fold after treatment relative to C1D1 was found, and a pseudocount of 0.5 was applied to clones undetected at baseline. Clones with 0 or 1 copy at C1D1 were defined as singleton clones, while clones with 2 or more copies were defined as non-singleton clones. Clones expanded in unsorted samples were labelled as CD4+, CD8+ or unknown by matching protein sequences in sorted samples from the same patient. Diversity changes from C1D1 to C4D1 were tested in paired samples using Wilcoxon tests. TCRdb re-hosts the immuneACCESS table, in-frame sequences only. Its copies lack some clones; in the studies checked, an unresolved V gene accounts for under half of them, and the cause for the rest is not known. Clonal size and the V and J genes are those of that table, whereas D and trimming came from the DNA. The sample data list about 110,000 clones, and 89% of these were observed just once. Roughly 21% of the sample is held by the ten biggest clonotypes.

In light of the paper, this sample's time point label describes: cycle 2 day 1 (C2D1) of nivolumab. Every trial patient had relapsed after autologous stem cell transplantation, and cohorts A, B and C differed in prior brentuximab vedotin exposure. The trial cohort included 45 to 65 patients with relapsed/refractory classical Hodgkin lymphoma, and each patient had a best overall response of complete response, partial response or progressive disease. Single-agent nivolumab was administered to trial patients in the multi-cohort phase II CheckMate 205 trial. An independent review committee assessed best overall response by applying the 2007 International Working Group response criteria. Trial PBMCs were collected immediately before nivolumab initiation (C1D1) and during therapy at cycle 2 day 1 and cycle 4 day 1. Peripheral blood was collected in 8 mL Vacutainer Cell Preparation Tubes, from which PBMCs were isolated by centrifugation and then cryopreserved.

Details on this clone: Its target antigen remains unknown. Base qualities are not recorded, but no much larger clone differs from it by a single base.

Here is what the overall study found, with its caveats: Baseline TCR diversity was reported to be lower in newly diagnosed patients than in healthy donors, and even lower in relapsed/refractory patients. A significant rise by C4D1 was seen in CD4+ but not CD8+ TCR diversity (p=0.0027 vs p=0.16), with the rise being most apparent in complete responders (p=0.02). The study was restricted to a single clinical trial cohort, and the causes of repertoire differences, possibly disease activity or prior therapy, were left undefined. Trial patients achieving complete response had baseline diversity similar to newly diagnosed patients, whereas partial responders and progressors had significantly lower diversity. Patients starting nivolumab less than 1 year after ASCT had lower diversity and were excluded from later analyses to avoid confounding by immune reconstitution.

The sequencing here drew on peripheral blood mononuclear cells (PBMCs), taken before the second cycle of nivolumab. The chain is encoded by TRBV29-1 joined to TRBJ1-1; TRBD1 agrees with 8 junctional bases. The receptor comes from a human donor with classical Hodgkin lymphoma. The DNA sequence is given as TGCAGCGTTCGTCAGGGGGCCTCAACCGAAGCTTTCTTT. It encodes CSVRQGASTEAFF.